Presented here are 23 T cell receptor beta chains from one specimen sequenced in a study of metastatic and nonmetastatic thyroid tumors. Before thyroid surgery, none of the patients had received any treatment. From the PCR reads, TCRdb re-called clones with MiXCR. The sample lists about 13,000 clones; around a third were seen once. Material for sequencing was tumor tissue. Receptors originate from a male donor with papillary thyroid cancer or a benign thyroid nodule (not recorded which). Some clones in this sample may be carry-over from other donors' samples.

This clone was counted a single time. The chain employs TRBV7-8 and TRBJ2-7; the D gene is possibly TRBD2 (5 bases). Deletions cut 1 base from V and 6 bases from J, with 10 bases between. The CDR3 sequence is 13 residues long. From germline, CDR1 is SGHVS and CDR2 FQNEAQ. The CDR3 spells CASSLGPGGEQYV. In DNA form, the CDR3 reads TGTGCCAGCAGCTTAGGTCCAGGAGGCGAGCAGTACGTC.

This clone is termed medium-sized. The chain has TRBV3-1 and TRBJ2-1; D not certain. Trimming stripped 3 bases from V and 4 bases from J, with 4 bases between. CDR1 and CDR2 from the germline V gene are LGHDT and YNNKEL (reference sequence). This CDR3 spans 12 amino acids. The CDR3 DNA reads TGTGCCAGCAGCCACAAGTACAATGAGCAGTTCTTC. Its translation is CASSHKYNEQFF.

This clone has just a few counts. The V gene is TRBV6-1, the J gene TRBJ2-7; maybe TRBD1 (6 bases). Germline CDR1 is MNHNS and CDR2 is SASEGT. The CDR3 sequence is 15 residues long. V lost 5 bases, J lost 0 bases, and 14 bases lay in between. Here the CDR3 reads CASSTSGTNSYEQYF. DNA of the CDR3: TGTGCCAGCAGTACATCCGGGACAAACTCCTACGAGCAGTACTTC.

The chain has TRBV5-1 and TRBJ1-2; D not certain. CDR1 and CDR2 (germline): SGHRS, YFSETQ. Between the trimmed V and J ends, which lost 4 bases and 7 bases, there was a span of 14 bases. The CDR3 is 13 residues long. The DNA of the CDR3 is TGCGCCAGCAGCCTCCGGCCATCGGGTGGCTACACCTTC. Protein: CASSLRPSGGYTF.

This clone was detected a few times. V is TRBV6-2 or TRBV6-3 and J is TRBJ2-7; perhaps TRBD1 as D (5 bases). CDR1 MNHEY and CDR2 SVGEGT come from the germline V gene. Trimming removed 5 bases from V and 1 base from J, with 12 bases in between. The CDR3 is 14 residues long. CDR3 nucleotides: TGTGCCAGCAGTACCGAAGGGGTTTCCTACGAGCAGTACTTC. Encoded protein: CASSTEGVSYEQYF.

Only a few counts were recorded for this clone. The rearrangement links TRBV4-1 to TRBJ1-3, with TRBD1 as a possible D gene (5 bases). V dropped 2 bases and J dropped 4 bases, with 24 bases sitting between them. CDR1 and CDR2 from the germline V gene are MGHRA and YSYEKL. This CDR3 contains 19 residues. CDR3 sequence: CASSQWSFLGGVVGNTIYF. CDR3 coding DNA: TGCGCCAGCAGCCAATGGTCTTTTCTGGGGGGGGTAGTCGGAAACACCATATATTTT.

This chain connects TRBV9 to TRBJ2-5; D ambiguous. Trimming took off 3 bases at V and 5 bases at J, with 23 bases between the two ends. The CDR3 has 17 amino acids. CDR1 and CDR2 (germline): SGDLS, YYNGEE. As DNA, the CDR3 is TGTGCCAGCAGCGGATGGGTGGCGGTAGGGCCAAGGGAGACCCAGTACTTC. It is translated as CASSGWVAVGPRETQYF.

This clone turned up a few times. The genes are TRBV2 and TRBJ2-7; 9 bases map to TRBD2. The junction had 7 bases not matched to a gene; V was cut back by 7 bases and J by 0 bases. In germline, CDR1 is SNHLY, CDR2 FYNNEI. The CDR3 contains 15 residues. The CDR3 loop reads CASMSLAGSSYEQYF. The CDR3 DNA reads TGTGCCAGCATGTCGCTAGCGGGGAGCTCCTACGAGCAGTACTTC. Full variable domain (remainder filled in from reference TRBV2 and TRBJ2-7): EPEVTQTPSHQVTQMGQEVILRCVPISNHLYFYWYRQILGQKVEFLVSFYNNEISEKSEIFDDQFSVERPDGSNFTLKIRSTKLEDSAMYFCASMSLAGSSYEQYFGPGTRLTVT.

By sample share, this clone is medium-sized. The J gene is TRBJ1-2, the V gene TRBV20-1; no clear D. Trimming shortened V by 3 bases and J by 8 bases, and 13 bases separated the two germline ends. CDR3 length equals 12 residues. Germline CDR1 DFQATT, CDR2 SNEGSKA (reference sequence). CDR3 in amino acids: CSASPGAEGYTF. CDR3 sequence (DNA): TGCAGTGCTAGTCCGGGTGCAGAGGGCTACACCTTC.

This clone was observed a few times. This chain uses TRBV11-2 with TRBJ2-7; D is possibly TRBD1 or TRBD2 (5 bases each). Germline assignment: CDR1 SGHAT and CDR2 FQNNGV. The CDR3 has 13 amino acids. The V gene lost 1 base and the J gene lost 5 bases, with 9 bases spanning the gap. In DNA form, the CDR3 reads TGTGCCAGCAGCTTAGCAGGGACCAACGAGCAGTACTTC. Amino acid sequence: CASSLAGTNEQYF.

The chain is built from TRBV30 and TRBJ2-2; 7 bases fit TRBD1. The CDR3 runs 15 residues. CDR1 is GTSNPN and CDR2 is SVGIG in the germline V gene (reference sequence). V gave up 2 bases and J gave up 2 bases; unmatched junction bases: 5. The DNA for the CDR3 is TGTGCCTGGAGTCCGGGACAGAGAAACACCGGGGAGCTGTTTTTT. Translated: CAWSPGQRNTGELFF. The full variable domain, in which reference TRBV30 and TRBJ2-2 provide the parts outside the CDR3, is SQTIHQWPATLVQPVGSPLSLECTVEGTSNPNLYWYRQAAGRGLQLLFYSVGIGQISSEVPQNLSASRPQDRQFILSSKKLLLSDSGFYLCAWSPGQRNTGELFFGEGSRLTVL.

The V gene is TRBV30, the J gene TRBJ2-1; D is possibly TRBD1 (6 bases). The germline V gene encodes CDR1 GTSNPN and CDR2 SVGIG (reference sequence). The CDR3 spans 13 residues. The ends were cut back, 2 bases at V and 5 bases at J, with 10 bases in the middle. The CDR3 nucleotides are TGTGCCTGGAGTCCCCCAGGGGACAATGAGCAGTTCTTC. It codes for CAWSPPGDNEQFF.

This chain joins TRBV27 and TRBJ2-7; 9 nucleotides agree with TRBD2. The junction had 10 bases not matched to a gene; V was cut back by 6 bases and J by 1 base. The CDR3 contains 16 residues. The germline CDR1 and CDR2 sequences are MNHEY and SMNVEV (reference sequence). This chain's CDR3 is CASSRGSGSLSYEQYF. The CDR3 DNA follows: TGTGCCAGCAGCCGAGGTAGCGGGAGTCTGTCCTACGAGCAGTACTTC.

There are a few counts of this clone. The DNA of the CDR3 is TGTGCCAGCAGCGCCTACTTCAGGGGAGTCCCTGGAAACACCATATATTTT. Translation: CASSAYFRGVPGNTIYF. This rearrangement joins TRBV7-8 to TRBJ1-3; maybe TRBD1 (6 bases). Germline CDR1 is SGHVS and CDR2 is FQNEAQ. V shed 5 bases and J shed 2 bases, with 19 bases lying between them. This CDR3 has 17 residues.

By its share, this clone is medium-sized (0.01 to 0.1%). V and J are TRBV7-6 and TRBJ2-7; TRBD2 aligns across 10 bases. Germline-derived CDR1 and CDR2 are SGHVS and FNYEAQ. J was trimmed by 2 bases and V by 5 bases; bases with no gene match: 6. This CDR3 contains 15 residues. The chain's CDR3 is CASSKLSGGAYEQYF. The CDR3 bases are TGTGCCAGCAGCAAGTTAAGCGGGGGGGCCTACGAGCAGTACTTC. Full variable domain (remainder filled in from reference TRBV7-6 and TRBJ2-7): GAGVSQSPRYKVTKRGQDVALRCDPISGHVSLYWYRQALGQGPEFLTYFNYEAQQDKSGLPNDRFSAERPEGSISTLTIQRTEQRDSAMYRCASSKLSGGAYEQYFGPGTRLTVT.

The chain has TRBV12-3 or TRBV12-4 and TRBJ2-2; 10 nucleotides match TRBD2. This CDR3 is built from 16 residues. The trim removed 1 base at V and 4 bases at J, leaving 3 bases unmatched. CDR3 in amino acids: CASSLGTSGITGELFF. CDR3 DNA sequence: TGTGCCAGCAGTTTAGGGACTAGCGGAATCACCGGGGAGCTGTTTTTT.

The chain is built from TRBV5-1 and TRBJ1-2; perhaps TRBD1 as D (5 bases). Germline V gene sequence: CDR1 SGHRS, CDR2 YFSETQ. The CDR3 is 17 amino acids. V was clipped by 6 bases and J by 7 bases, with 28 bases between them. In nucleotides, the CDR3 is TGCGCCAGCACTCCTCGATCGGATTGGACTCCAGGGCGTGGCTACACCTTC. Residues: CASTPRSDWTPGRGYTF.

The chain joins TRBV7-9 to TRBJ2-1; D might be TRBD1 or TRBD2, each matching 5 bases. Germline lookup yields CDR1 SEHNR and CDR2 FQNEAQ (reference sequence). This CDR3 is 13 amino acids long. The germline V and J ends were trimmed by 6 bases and 5 bases, with 11 bases remaining between them. CDR3 coding DNA: TGTGCCAGCAGGACGCAGGGACACAATGAGCAGTTCTTC. Translated: CASRTQGHNEQFF.

This clone ranks as medium-sized. This chain uses TRBV5-4 with TRBJ2-5; TRBD1 might be the D (6 bases). V lost 4 bases and J 2 bases, leaving 12 bases between the germline ends. The length of the CDR3 is 14 residues. Germline V CDR1 and CDR2: SGHNT, YYREEE (reference sequence). The CDR3, as DNA: TGTGCCAGCAGCATCGGACAGCCTCAAGAGACCCAGTACTTC. Translated: CASSIGQPQETQYF.

In its sample, this clone is medium-sized. The chain joins TRBV2 to TRBJ2-7, with TRBD1 as a possible D gene (7 bases). Germline CDR1 is SNHLY and CDR2 is FYNNEI. The CDR3 sequence is 13 residues long. The V gene lost 8 bases and the J gene lost 4 bases, with 15 bases spanning the gap. DNA of the CDR3: TGTGCCAGCGTAGGGGGCGCGGGGTACGAGCAGTACTTC. Translation gives CASVGGAGYEQYF.

The chain is built from TRBV6-5 and TRBJ1-5, with TRBD1 as a possible D gene (5 bases). This CDR3 contains 13 residues. Germline V CDR1 and CDR2: MNHEY, SVGAGI. Trimming took off 5 bases at V and 5 bases at J, with 10 bases between the two ends. CDR3 region: CASSLQDHQPQHF. CDR3 in DNA: TGTGCCAGCAGTCTACAGGACCATCAGCCCCAGCATTTT.

The genes are TRBV27 and TRBJ2-6; either TRBD1 or TRBD2 may fit D (6 bases each). CDR3 length: 18 amino acids. Germline lookup yields CDR1 MNHEY and CDR2 SMNVEV (reference sequence). The V end was cut by 7 bases, the J end by 0 bases, with 19 bases between. The CDR3 nucleotides read TGTGCCAGCACGCCTTCAGGGGCGGGGTTCTCTGGGGCCAACGTCCTGACTTTC. Protein: CASTPSGAGFSGANVLTF.

The chain employs TRBV3-1 and TRBJ1-2; TRBD1 aligns across 7 bases. Trimming cost V 4 bases and J 7 bases; bases outside gene matches: 15. Germline assignment: CDR1 LGHDT and CDR2 YNNKEL (reference sequence). The CDR3 totals 16 residues. CDR3 coding DNA: TGTGCCAGCAGCCTCAATCCCGCCCTGACAGGGCGTGGCTACACCTTC. Its translation is CASSLNPALTGRGYTF. Together with reference TRBV3-1 and TRBJ1-2, the CDR3 gives the full variable domain: DTAVSQTPKYLVTQMGNDKSIKCEQNLGHDTMYWYKQDSKKFLKIMFSYNNKELIINETVPNRFSPKSPDKAHLNLHINSLELGDSAVYFCASSLNPALTGRGYTFGSGTRLTVV.